Sequencing of this TCR beta chain was carried out in a study of CD8 T cells in ankylosing spondylitis. The CDR3 totals 13 residues. Germline CDR1 reads LNHDA; CDR2 reads SQIVND (reference sequence). The ends were cut back, 7 bases at V and 4 bases at J, with 11 bases in the middle. Study-level findings and limits: Earlier work had already found some motif variants in reactive arthritis synovial fluid and blood. Matched ankylosing spondylitis synovial fluid reportedly showed significant enrichment of disease-linked clones. Within ankylosing spondylitis blood, a TCR beta motif made up of roughly eight highly homologous variants appeared to be characteristic.

Quantitative 5'-RACE was performed with molecular barcodes, and it yielded the TCR beta libraries. TCRdb analysed the 5' RACE reads with MiXCR anew, one entry per CDR3 protein. The sample has about 110,000 distinct CDR3 sequences, more than 20% seen once. This clonotype was observed a handful of times. The antigen is unknown. The rearrangement joins TRBV19 to TRBJ1-5, with unresolved D. The sample taken for sequencing was synovial fluid, either unsorted or a sorted T cell fraction (not recorded which). This TCR was sampled from a male donor with ankylosing spondylitis. This CDR3 is CASTRTGNQPQHF. DNA of the CDR3: TGTGCCAGTACTAGAACCGGGAATCAGCCCCAGCATTTT.